A selection of T cell receptor beta chains follows, all from one sample in a study of blood T cell repertoires in COVID-19. TCRdb's copy holds only in-frame clones and misses some; the assay was immunoSEQ multiplex PCR. This sample has about 180,000 clones, with 70% to 90% found just once. Sequencing input: peripheral blood. The receptors originated from a woman aged 80 or older with acute or convalescent COVID-19. The CDR3 runs from the conserved cysteine through the conserved F or W. The D gene is left open where the match is weak. Only some rows state a clone size, as once, few, many or a class for expanded clones.

>TRBV29-1|-|-|TRBJ1-1
CSVESGMVGTEAFF
>TRBV7-2|-|-|TRBJ1-5
CASSLGGVINQPQHF
>TRBV7-9|-|-|TRBJ1-3
CASSLEPSGGGNTIYF
>TRBV7-3|-|-|TRBJ2-7
CASSLNSHEQYF
>TRBV5-1|-|-|TRBJ2-1
CASRIERMKNNEQFF
>TRBV19|few|TRBD1|TRBJ2-7
CASSIDLRGTGTSLYEQYF
>TRBV7-9|-|TRBD1|TRBJ1-2
CASSLEGGRDLDGYTF
>TRBV18|-|TRBD1|TRBJ2-2
CASSLGQGRTGELFF
>TRBV10-3|-|TRBD1|TRBJ2-7
CAIRAGQGAHEQYF
>TRBV7-8|-|-|TRBJ1-3
CASSLFSISRGSGNTIYF
>TRBV7-4|-|-|TRBJ1-5
CASSLLVLSHQPQHF
>TRBV7-2|-|TRBD1|TRBJ2-1
CASSFGDRVMYEQFF
>TRBV20-1|few|-|TRBJ1-1
CSASGGRTMNTEAFF
>TRBV11-3|-|-|TRBJ2-2
CASSLDRWGRGDTGELFF